The TCR beta chain described here comes from a study of shared clonotypes between healthy human individuals. Comments on this clone: Its antigen is not known.

Only in-frame clones appear in the TCRdb table, and some are missing; sequencing was by immunoSEQ multiplex PCR. The sample lists approximately 2.5 million clones, more than 85% occurring once. Overall study findings and caveats: Sharing across four donors was seen in 4.5% to 5.5% of naive CD4 clonotypes.

The sample comprised naive CD4+ T cells from PBMCs. Subset denoted: CD45RA+ positively selected. This receptor was obtained from a man in his late teens or twenties in good health. Some clones in this sample may be carry-over from other donors' samples.

The CDR3 reads CASSQGDRGNSPLHF. CDR3 DNA sequence: TGTGCCAGCAGTCAGGGTGACAGGGGTAATTCACCCCTCCACTTT. V and J are TRBV7-9 and TRBJ1-6; 8 bases agree with TRBD1. The germline V gene encodes CDR1 SEHNR and CDR2 FQNEAQ (reference sequence). This CDR3 has 15 amino acids. The V and J ends lost 6 bases and 6 bases, in that order; junction bases with no gene match: 7. The whole variable domain, filled in from reference TRBV7-9 and TRBJ1-6, reads DTGVSQNPRHKITKRGQNVTFRCDPISEHNRLYWYRQTLGQGPEFLTYFQNEAQLEKSRLLSDRFSAERPKGSFSTLEIQRTEQGDSAMYLCASSQGDRGNSPLHFGNGTRLTVT.